This TCR beta chain was captured in a study of response to subunit inactivated influenza vaccine. Overall study findings and caveats: Only a handful of new T cells, the authors suggested, are recruited with each seasonal influenza vaccination.

The junction had 11 bases not matched to a gene; V was cut back by 6 bases and J by 6 bases. This CDR3 is 15 amino acids long. The germline V gene encodes CDR1 MNHEY and CDR2 SVGEGT. This clonotype was observed a handful of times. The antigen is not known. MiXCR, applied by TCRdb to the RT-PCR reads, yields one record per CDR3 protein. The sample carries fewer than 800,000 distinct CDR3 sequences, roughly 14% recorded once. Source: PBMCs from blood, taken 12 days after vaccination. The chain combines TRBV6-2 or TRBV6-3 with TRBJ1-5; 7 bases fit TRBD1. This clonotype was obtained from a middle-aged man who received an inactivated influenza vaccine. The CDR3 sequence is CASSSGTDFVQPQHF. The CDR3 DNA reads as TGTGCCAGCAGCTCTGGGACAGACTTTGTTCAGCCCCAGCATTTT.